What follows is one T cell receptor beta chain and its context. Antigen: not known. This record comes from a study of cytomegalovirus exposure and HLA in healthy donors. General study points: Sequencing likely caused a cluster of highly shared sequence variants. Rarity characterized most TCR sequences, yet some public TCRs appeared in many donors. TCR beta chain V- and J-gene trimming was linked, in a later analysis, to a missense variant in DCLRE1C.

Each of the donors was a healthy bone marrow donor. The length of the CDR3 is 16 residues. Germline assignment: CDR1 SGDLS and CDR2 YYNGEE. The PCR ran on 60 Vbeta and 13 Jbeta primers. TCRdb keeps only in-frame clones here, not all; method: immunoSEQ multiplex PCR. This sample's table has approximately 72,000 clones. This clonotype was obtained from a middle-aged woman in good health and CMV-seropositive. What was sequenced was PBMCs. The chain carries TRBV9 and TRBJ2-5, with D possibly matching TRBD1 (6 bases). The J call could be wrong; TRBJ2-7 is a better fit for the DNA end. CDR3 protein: CASSSSPGQNSYEQYF. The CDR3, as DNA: TGTGCCAGCAGCTCGTCTCCGGGACAAAACTCCTACGAGCAGTACTTC.